What follows are 9 T cell receptor beta chains derived from one specimen sequenced in a study of blood T cell repertoires in COVID-19. Using immunoSEQ multiplex PCR, the repertoire was profiled, and TCRdb retains in-frame clones only, with some absent. In the table there are approximately 68,000 clones, 85% to 90% of which are singletons. The sample taken for sequencing was peripheral blood. Receptors were obtained from a man in his 70s with active or convalescent COVID-19.

The CDR3 bases are TGTGCCAGCAGTGCCAGATCGTCCTACGAGCAGTACTTC. This encodes CASSARSSYEQYF. The rearrangement joins TRBV2 to TRBJ2-7, with D hard to call. V gave up 4 bases and J gave up 1 base, with 8 bases separating them. The CDR3 spans 13 residues. The germline CDR1 and CDR2 sequences are SNHLY and FYNNEI.

This sequence joins TRBV19 and TRBJ1-1, with 8 bases matching TRBD1. The V gene's germline CDR1 is LNHDA and CDR2 SQIVND (reference sequence). The CDR3 is 14 residues long. V lost 3 bases and J lost 4; bases outside the gene matches: 4. In nucleotides, the CDR3 is TGTGCCAGTAGTATCAGACAGGGGAGCACTGAAGCTTTCTTT. Translating gives CASSIRQGSTEAFF.

The chain couples TRBV29-1 to TRBJ1-1; D not resolved. This CDR3 has 12 amino acids. Trimming cost V 3 bases and J 8 bases, with 13 bases left between them. Germline V gene lookup returns CDR1 SQVTM and CDR2 ANQGSEA. Written as DNA, the CDR3 is TGCAGCGTTGATAACTTCGAGCGGGAAGCTTTCTTT. Translation: CSVDNFEREAFF. Based on the CDR3 plus reference TRBV29-1 and TRBJ1-1, the full variable domain is SAVISQKPSRDICQRGTSLTIQCQVDSQVTMMFWYRQQPGQSLTLIATANQGSEATYESGFVIDKFPISRPNLTFSTLTVSNMSPEDSSIYLCSVDNFEREAFFGQGTRLTVV.

The gene calls are TRBV18 and TRBJ1-2; D may be TRBD1 (5 bases). This CDR3 spans 18 amino acids. Germline CDR1 and CDR2: KGHSH and LQKENI. Between the trimmed V and J ends, which lost 4 bases and 0 bases, there was a span of 21 bases. In nucleotides, the CDR3 is TGTGCCAGCTCACTAGGTCGACAGTTTCCTAGAGCTAACTATGGCTACACCTTC. Its translation: CASSLGRQFPRANYGYTF.

The chain employs TRBV4-1 and TRBJ2-1; TRBD2 matches at 10 bases. The V segment lost 8 bases and the J segment 6 bases; nucleotides outside the gene matches: 19. CDR3 length: 18 residues. Germline assignment: CDR1 MGHRA and CDR2 YSYEKL. CDR3 DNA sequence: TGCGCCAGCTCGGGGAGCGGGAGGGCCAAGAGCGGCGGCAATGAGCAGTTCTTC. Translated, it gives CASSGSGRAKSGGNEQFF.

The chain joins TRBV29-1 to TRBJ1-2, with D possibly TRBD1 on 5 matching bases. There are 13 residues in the CDR3. V dropped 3 bases and J dropped 6 bases, with 14 bases sitting between them. Germline lookup yields CDR1 SQVTM and CDR2 ANQGSEA. For the CDR3, the DNA is TGCAGCGTTGATCCGCAGGGAGGGCATGGCTACACCTTC. Its protein is CSVDPQGGHGYTF.

This chain links TRBV27 with TRBJ1-5, with D perhaps matching TRBD1 (6 bases). Germline V CDR1 and CDR2: MNHEY, SMNVEV (reference sequence). The V end was cut by 4 bases, the J end by 4 bases, with 8 bases between. This CDR3 has 13 amino acids. The CDR3 sequence: CASSSTGNQPQHF. CDR3 nucleotide sequence: TGTGCCAGCAGTTCGACAGGAAATCAGCCCCAGCATTTT.

This chain joins TRBV10-3 and TRBJ1-3, with D uncertain. The CDR3 is 13 residues long. Germline loops: CDR1 ENHRY, CDR2 SYGVKD. Trimming left V 6 bases short and J 3 bases short, with 9 bases between. The CDR3: CAIRRGFGNTIYF. In nucleotides, the CDR3 is TGTGCCATCAGGCGAGGTTTTGGAAACACCATATATTTT.

The gene calls are TRBV7-9 and TRBJ2-1; possibly TRBD1 for D (5 bases). V lost 3 bases and J lost 6, with 9 bases in between. Germline V lookup: CDR1 SEHNR, CDR2 FQNEAQ (reference sequence). This CDR3 contains 13 residues. The CDR3 loop is CASSLWGLNEQFF. CDR3 nucleotide sequence: TGTGCCAGCAGCTTGTGGGGCCTCAATGAGCAGTTCTTC.